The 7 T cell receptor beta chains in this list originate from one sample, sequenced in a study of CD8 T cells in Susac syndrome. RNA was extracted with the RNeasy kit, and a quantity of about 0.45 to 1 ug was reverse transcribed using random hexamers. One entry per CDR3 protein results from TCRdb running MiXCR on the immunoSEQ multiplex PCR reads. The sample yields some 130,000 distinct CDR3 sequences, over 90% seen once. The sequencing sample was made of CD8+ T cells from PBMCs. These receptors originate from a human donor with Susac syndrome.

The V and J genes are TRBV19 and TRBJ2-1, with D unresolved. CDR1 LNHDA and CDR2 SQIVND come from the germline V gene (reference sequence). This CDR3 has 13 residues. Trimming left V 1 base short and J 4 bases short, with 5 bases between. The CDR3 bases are TGTGCCAGTAGTATAGCTTATTACAATGAGCAGTTCTTC. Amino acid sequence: CASSIAYYNEQFF.

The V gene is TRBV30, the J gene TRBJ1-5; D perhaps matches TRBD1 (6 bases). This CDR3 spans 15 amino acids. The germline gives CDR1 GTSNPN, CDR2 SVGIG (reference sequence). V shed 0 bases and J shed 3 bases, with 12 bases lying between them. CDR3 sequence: CAWSVRGGFNQPQHF. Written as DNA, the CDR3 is TGTGCCTGGAGTGTACGAGGGGGGTTCAATCAGCCCCAGCATTTT.

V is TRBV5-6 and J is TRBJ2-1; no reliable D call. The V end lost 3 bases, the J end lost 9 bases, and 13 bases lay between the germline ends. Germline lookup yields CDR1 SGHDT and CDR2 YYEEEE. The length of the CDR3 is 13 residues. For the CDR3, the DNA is TGTGCCAGCAGCTCAAAGCGTTTTATTGAGCAGTTCTTC. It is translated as CASSSKRFIEQFF.

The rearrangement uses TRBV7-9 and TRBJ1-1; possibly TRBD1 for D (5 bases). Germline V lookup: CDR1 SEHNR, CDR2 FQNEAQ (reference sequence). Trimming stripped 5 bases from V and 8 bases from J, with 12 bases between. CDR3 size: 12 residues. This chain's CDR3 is CASSPMGEEAFF. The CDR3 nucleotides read TGTGCCAGCAGCCCCATGGGGGAGGAAGCTTTCTTT. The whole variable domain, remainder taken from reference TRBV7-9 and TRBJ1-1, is DTGVSQNPRHKITKRGQNVTFRCDPISEHNRLYWYRQTLGQGPEFLTYFQNEAQLEKSRLLSDRFSAERPKGSFSTLEIQRTEQGDSAMYLCASSPMGEEAFFGQGTRLTVV.

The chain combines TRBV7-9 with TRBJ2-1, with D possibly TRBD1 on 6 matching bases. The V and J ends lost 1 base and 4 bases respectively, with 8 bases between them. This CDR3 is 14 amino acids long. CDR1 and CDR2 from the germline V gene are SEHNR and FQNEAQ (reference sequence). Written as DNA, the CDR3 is TGTGCCAGCAGCTTAGACACAGGGTACAATGAGCAGTTCTTC. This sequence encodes CASSLDTGYNEQFF.

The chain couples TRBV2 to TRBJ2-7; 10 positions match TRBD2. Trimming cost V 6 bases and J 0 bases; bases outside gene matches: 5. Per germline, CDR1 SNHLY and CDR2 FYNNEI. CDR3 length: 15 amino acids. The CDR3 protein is CASRGSGRLSYEQYF. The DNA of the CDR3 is TGTGCCAGCAGGGGTAGCGGGAGGCTCTCCTACGAGCAGTACTTC.

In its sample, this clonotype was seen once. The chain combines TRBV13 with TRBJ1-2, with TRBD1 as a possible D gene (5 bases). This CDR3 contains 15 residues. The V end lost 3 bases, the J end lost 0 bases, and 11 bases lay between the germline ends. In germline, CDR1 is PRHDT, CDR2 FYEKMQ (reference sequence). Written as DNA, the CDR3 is TGTGCCAGCAGCTTTACAGGCATATCTAACTATGGCTACACCTTC. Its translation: CASSFTGISNYGYTF. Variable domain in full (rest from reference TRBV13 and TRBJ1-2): AAGVIQSPRHLIKEKRETATLKCYPIPRHDTVYWYQQGPGQDPQFLISFYEKMQSDKGSIPDRFSAQQFSDYHSELNMSSLELGDSALYFCASSFTGISNYGYTFGSGTRLTVV.